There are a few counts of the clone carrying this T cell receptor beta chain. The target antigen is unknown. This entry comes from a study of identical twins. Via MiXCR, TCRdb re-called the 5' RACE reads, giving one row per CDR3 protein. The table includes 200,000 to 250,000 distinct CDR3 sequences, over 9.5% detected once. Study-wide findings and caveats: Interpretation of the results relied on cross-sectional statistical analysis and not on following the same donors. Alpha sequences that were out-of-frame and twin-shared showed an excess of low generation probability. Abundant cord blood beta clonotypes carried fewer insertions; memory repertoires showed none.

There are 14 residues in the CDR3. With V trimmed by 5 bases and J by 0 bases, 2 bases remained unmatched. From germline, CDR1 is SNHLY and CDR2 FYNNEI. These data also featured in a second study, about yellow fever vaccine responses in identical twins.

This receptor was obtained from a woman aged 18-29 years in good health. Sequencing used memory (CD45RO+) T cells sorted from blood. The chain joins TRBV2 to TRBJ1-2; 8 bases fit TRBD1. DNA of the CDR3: TGTGCCAGCAGTTCACAGGGGGCTAACTATGGCTACACCTTC. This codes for CASSSQGANYGYTF.